The rows below give T cell receptor beta chains drawn from one sample of a study of CD8+ T cells in alopecia areata. The assay was immunoSEQ multiplex PCR, and TCRdb's table has in-frame clones only and misses some. Of 270,000 or so clones detected, roughly 60% appear once; the ten largest clones hold over 1.5%. Sequencing was performed on CD4+ T cells sorted from blood, taken at week 24, from a patient treated with tofacitinib. The receptors here all came from a human donor with alopecia areata. Both conserved end residues are part of each CDR3. A D gene is named only where the DNA matches it firmly. A row's size may be missing; if present it is once, few, many or a size class.

V,size,J,D,DNA,CDR3
TRBV10-3,NA,TRBJ1-1,NA,TGTGCCATCAGTGGTAAAGAAAATTTGAACACTGAAGCTTTCTTT,CAISGKENLNTEAFF
TRBV6-5,NA,TRBJ2-3,TRBD1,TGTGCCAGCAGTAACAGGGGAAGCACAGATACGCAGTATTTT,CASSNRGSTDTQYF
TRBV7-9,NA,TRBJ1-6,NA,TGTGCCAGCAGCTATGGGGCGGGGCAGGGGAATTCACCCCTCCACTTT,CASSYGAGQGNSPLHF
TRBV29-1,NA,TRBJ1-1,NA,TGCAGCGTGGGGGGGGCTATCGATACTGAAGCTTTCTTT,CSVGGAIDTEAFF
TRBV30,NA,TRBJ1-1,NA,TGTGCCTCTAGCGCCCCACAGGGGAACACTGAAGCTTTCTTT,CASSAPQGNTEAFF
TRBV5-6,NA,TRBJ2-1,NA,TGTGCCAGCAGCCACAGGGTCCGCAATGAGCAGTTCTTC,CASSHRVRNEQFF
TRBV28,NA,TRBJ1-5,TRBD1,TGTGCCAGCAGTGCAGGACAGGGAGCGCAGCCCCAGCATTTT,CASSAGQGAQPQHF
TRBV5-1,once,TRBJ2-5,TRBD2,TGCGCCAGCAGCCTACGTAGCGGGGCTGGAGAGACCCAGTACTTC,CASSLRSGAGETQYF
TRBV15,few,TRBJ1-2,TRBD1,TGTGCCACCAGCACCCGGGGACAGCCCTACTATGGCTACACCTTC,CATSTRGQPYYGYTF
TRBV29-1,NA,TRBJ2-1,NA,TGCAGCGTTGGCAATACAGGGTCGAATGAGCAGTTCTTC,CSVGNTGSNEQFF
TRBV30,NA,TRBJ2-7,NA,TGTGCCTGTCGTCGGGGTGGCTCCTACGAGCAGTACTTC,CACRRGGSYEQYF
TRBV5-5,NA,TRBJ1-5,TRBD1,TGTGCCAGCAGCTGGGACAGAGAGGCGAATCAGCCCCAGCATTTT,CASSWDREANQPQHF
TRBV2,NA,TRBJ2-7,NA,TGTGCCAGCAGCTCCGGGACGACGCTCTACGAGCAGTACTTC,CASSSGTTLYEQYF
TRBV5-1,few,TRBJ2-7,NA,TGCGCCAGCAGCTGGGGTGCGGGCTACGAGCAGTACTTC,CASSWGAGYEQYF
TRBV6-1,NA,TRBJ2-5,TRBD2,TGTGCCAGCAGTGCCGGGACTAGAGTGACCCAGTACTTC,CASSAGTRVTQYF
TRBV2,NA,TRBJ2-7,NA,TGTGCCAGCAGTGAAGCGCTACTCAGCTTTGAGCAGTACTTC,CASSEALLSFEQYF
TRBV25-1,NA,TRBJ1-6,NA,TGTGCCAGCAGTGAATTCGCCAATTCACCCCTCCACTTT,CASSEFANSPLHF
TRBV6-5,few,TRBJ2-1,NA,TGTGCCAGCAGGGCGCCCGATGAGCAGTTCTTC,CASRAPDEQFF
TRBV28,few,TRBJ2-7,NA,TGTGCCAGCAGCCTCGCAGGGACAAGGTCCTACGAGCAGTACTTC,CASSLAGTRSYEQYF
TRBV7-9,few,TRBJ2-7,NA,TGTGCCAGCAGCTCCTCTCCGTATTCTCGTAGCTCCTACGAGCAGTACTTC,CASSSSPYSRSSYEQYF
TRBV11-2,NA,TRBJ2-6,NA,TGTGCCAGCAGCTTAGATCGGGCATCTGGGGCCAACGTCCTGACTTTC,CASSLDRASGANVLTF
TRBV7-2,NA,TRBJ2-5,TRBD2,TGTGCCAGCAGGAGTCTAGCGGGGGCCCAGTACTTC,CASRSLAGAQYF
TRBV7-2,few,TRBJ1-6,NA,TGTGCCAGCAGCTTAATGGGAGTCGGACCCCTCCACTTT,CASSLMGVGPLHF
TRBV30,few,TRBJ2-1,NA,TGTGCCTGTGCGAGGGACGGAAGCTCCTACAATGAGCAGTTCTTC,CACARDGSSYNEQFF
TRBV12-5,NA,TRBJ1-1,TRBD1,TGTGCTAGTGGTTTGTTCCTCACCGGGACAGGGACTGAAGCTTTCTTT,CASGLFLTGTGTEAFF
TRBV7-8,NA,TRBJ2-3,TRBD1,TGTGCCAGCATAAAAGTGGGACAGGCCACAGATACGCAGTATTTT,CASIKVGQATDTQYF
TRBV7-9,NA,TRBJ1-2,TRBD1,TGTGCCAGCAGCTTAGTGACGGGACAGACTAACTATGGCTACACCTTC,CASSLVTGQTNYGYTF
TRBV5-4,NA,TRBJ1-5,NA,TGTGCCAGCAGCTTAGGTAGCAATCAGCCCCAGCATTTT,CASSLGSNQPQHF